The clone carrying this T cell receptor (beta chain) was counted between two and nine times. The antigen remains undetermined. Libraries were prepared by immunoSEQ multiplex PCR; TCRdb keeps only in-frame clonotypes and omits some of them. The sample holds 180,000 or so clones, about 83% seen once. This sample stems from a study of Ad26.COV2.S vaccination and SARS-CoV-2 variants. Study conclusions and caveats: People who got the vaccine had more spike-specific TCR breadth than people who got placebo. Researchers cautioned that TCR breadth and depth analyses may have underestimated total T cell responses.

Germline V gene sequence: CDR1 SGHNT, CDR2 YYREEE (reference sequence). V was cut by 4 bases and J by 14 bases, with 15 bases left in between. This CDR3 has 12 residues. This receptor was identified in a human donor who had recovered from COVID-19. The J gene is TRBJ1-4, the V gene TRBV5-4; D is undetermined. The sequencing here drew on peripheral blood, taken after recovery from COVID-19. Written as DNA, the CDR3 is TGTGCCAGCAGCGTGGACCGCTCATCTCTGTTTTTT. Translating gives CASSVDRSSLFF.